The table lists the clone carrying this T cell receptor beta chain with many counts. The target antigen is unknown. The source of the sample is a study of early T cells in non-severe SARS-CoV-2 infection. Across the study: Unsorted whole-blood RNA was sequenced in bulk, leaving chains unpaired. Whole-study findings and limits: Reliance on VDJdb matching favored anti-spike CD8 responses; private and CD4 specificities were missed.

Individual cDNA molecules received unique molecular identifiers. TCRdb re-called the 5' RACE reads with MiXCR, one entry per CDR3 protein. The sample carries tens of thousands of distinct CDR3 sequences, approximately 10% recorded once. Germline V CDR1 and CDR2: SGHRS, YFSETQ. Trimming removed 0 bases from V and 0 bases from J, with 11 bases in between. The length of the CDR3 is 16 residues. J is TRBJ2-3 and V is TRBV5-1; D not certain. The sample here was whole blood, taken at baseline. This sequence originates from an adult who was a healthcare worker with PCR-confirmed SARS-CoV-2 infection or an uninfected control (not recorded which). For the CDR3, the DNA is TGCGCCAGCAGCTTGGTATCCGGGCCTAGCACAGATACGCAGTATTTT. Translated, it gives CASSLVSGPSTDTQYF.